These 6 T cell receptor beta chains share one sample of origin, sequenced in a study of response to subunit inactivated influenza vaccine. Each CDR3 protein gets one entry after TCRdb re-called the RT-PCR reads with MiXCR. The sample lists about 500,000 distinct CDR3 sequences; 6% to 9% were seen once. Source: PBMCs from blood, taken around 25 months after vaccination. Source of these receptors: a man aged 45-69 years who received an inactivated influenza vaccine.

This clonotype was seen a handful of times. The CDR3 sequence: CASSQNPETQYF. DNA for the CDR3: TGTGCCAGCAGCCAAAACCCAGAGACCCAGTACTTC. The chain links TRBV11-2 to TRBJ2-5, with D uncertain. From germline, CDR1 is SGHAT and CDR2 FQNNGV. The V end was cut by 5 bases, the J end by 4 bases, with 8 bases between. The CDR3 consists of 12 residues.

This clonotype occurred many times. V gene TRBV28 combines with J gene TRBJ2-2; D gene uncertain. The CDR3 length is 15 residues. The germline V and J ends were trimmed by 5 bases and 4 bases, with 14 bases remaining between them. Germline CDR1 MDHEN, CDR2 SYDVKM. The CDR3 DNA reads as TGTGCCAGCAGTCCCCCGTTCGATGGCACCGGGGAGCTGTTTTTT. This gives the protein CASSPPFDGTGELFF.

In its sample, this clonotype was seen a few times. This sequence joins TRBV12-3 or TRBV12-4 and TRBJ2-7; 7 positions match TRBD1. The CDR3 extends over 12 amino acids. V lost 1 base and J lost 11; bases outside the gene matches: 5. CDR3 DNA: TGTGCCAGCAGTTTAGGACAGGGAAGGGAGTACTTC. This sequence encodes CASSLGQGREYF.

This clonotype was found a few times. V usage is TRBV15 and J usage is TRBJ1-5; D gene unclear. CDR1 and CDR2 (germline): LNHNV, YYDKDF (reference sequence). V was cut by 8 bases and J by 1 base, with 15 bases left in between. The CDR3 length is 15 residues. The CDR3 region is CATGPHQNSNQPQHF. The CDR3 nucleotides are TGTGCCACCGGACCTCATCAGAACAGCAATCAGCCCCAGCATTTT.

This clonotype was counted between two and nine times. The chain uses TRBV7-9 and TRBJ2-3; D perhaps matches TRBD1 (5 bases). The ends were cut back, 5 bases at V and 6 bases at J, with 12 bases in the middle. This CDR3 is built from 13 residues. Germline V gives CDR1 SEHNR, CDR2 FQNEAQ (reference sequence). CDR3 sequence reads: CASSTGLSDTQYF. In DNA form, the CDR3 reads TGTGCCAGCAGCACAGGATTGTCCGATACGCAGTATTTT.

This clonotype was detected a few times. V and J are TRBV12-3 or TRBV12-4 and TRBJ2-3; a possible D gene is TRBD1 (5 bases). Trimming left V 6 bases short and J 5 bases short, with 18 bases between. This CDR3 spans 15 amino acids. CDR3 DNA sequence: TGTGCCAGCAGGGGGCTAGGCGAGGTGAAAGATACGCAGTATTTT. Encoded protein: CASRGLGEVKDTQYF.